These T cell receptor beta chains were read from a single sample in a study of OX40 agonist ivuxolimab in advanced cancers. The assay was immunoSEQ multiplex PCR, and TCRdb's table has in-frame clones only and misses some. The repertoire has about 73,000 clones, 70% to 90% of them found once; the top ten carry approximately 0.5%. Here the sequenced sample was CD4+ or CD8+ T cells sorted from blood, taken in a trial of the OX40 agonist ivuxolimab. All receptors come from an adult with an advanced solid tumor such as melanoma, head and neck, liver or kidney cancer. CDR3s include the opening cysteine and the closing phenylalanine or tryptophan. D genes are given only for firm matches. Clone size appears in some rows only: once, few, many, or a class for an expanded clone.

TRBV4-1	-	TRBJ2-7	-	CASSQDRGGFSGEQYF	TGCGCCAGCAGCCAAGATCGCGGAGGTTTTTCCGGCGAGCAGTACTTC
TRBV30	few	TRBJ1-4	-	CAWSRGEKLFF	TGTGCCTGGAGTCGGGGAGAAAAACTGTTTTTT
TRBV28	-	TRBJ1-2	TRBD1	CASTGTEYGYTF	TGTGCCAGCACTGGGACAGAATATGGCTACACCTTC
TRBV14	-	TRBJ1-2	-	CASSQGQPFYGYTF	TGTGCCAGCAGCCAAGGACAGCCCTTTTATGGCTACACCTTC
TRBV7-2	-	TRBJ2-2	-	CASSLIHAGELFF	TGTGCCAGCAGCTTAATACACGCCGGGGAGCTGTTTTTT
TRBV4-1	-	TRBJ2-2	TRBD2	CASSSRTSGSINTGELFF	TGCGCCAGCAGCTCCCGGACTAGCGGGAGTATAAACACCGGGGAGCTGTTTTTT
TRBV6-6	once	TRBJ1-2	-	CASSPRDLTGYTF	TGTGCCAGCAGCCCCCGGGACTTGACTGGCTACACCTTC
TRBV28	-	TRBJ1-6	-	CASRVGNSPLHF	TGTGCCAGCAGGGTGGGGAATTCACCCCTCCACTTT
TRBV15	-	TRBJ2-3	-	CATSRGLGAGRTDTQYF	TGTGCCACCAGCAGGGGGCTGGGAGCGGGCCGCACAGATACGCAGTATTTT
TRBV21-1	once	TRBJ2-7	-	CASSESPEPPGQGRTYNYEQYF	TGTGCCAGCAGTGAAAGCCCCGAACCACCGGGACAGGGGCGTACGTATAACTACGAGCAGTACTTC
TRBV7-9	-	TRBJ1-1	-	CASSLNRAEAFF	TGTGCCAGCAGCTTAAACCGGGCTGAAGCTTTCTTT